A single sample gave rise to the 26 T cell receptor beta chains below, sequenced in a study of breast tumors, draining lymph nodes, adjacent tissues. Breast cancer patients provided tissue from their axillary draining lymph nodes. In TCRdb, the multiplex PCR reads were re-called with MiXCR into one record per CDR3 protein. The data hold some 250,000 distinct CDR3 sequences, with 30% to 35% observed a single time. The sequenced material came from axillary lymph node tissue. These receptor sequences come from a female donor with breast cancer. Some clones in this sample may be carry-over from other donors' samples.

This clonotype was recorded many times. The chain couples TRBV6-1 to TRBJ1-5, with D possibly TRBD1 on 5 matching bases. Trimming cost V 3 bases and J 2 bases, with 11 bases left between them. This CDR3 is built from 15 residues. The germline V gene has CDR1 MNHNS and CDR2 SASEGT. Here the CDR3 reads CASSDSRGGNQPQHF. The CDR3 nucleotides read TGTGCCAGCAGTGATTCGAGGGGCGGCAATCAGCCCCAGCATTTT.

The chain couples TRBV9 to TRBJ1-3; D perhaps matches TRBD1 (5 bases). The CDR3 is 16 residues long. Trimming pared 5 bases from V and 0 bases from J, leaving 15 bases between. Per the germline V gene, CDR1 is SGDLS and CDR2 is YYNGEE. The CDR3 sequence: CASSAKGHSSGNTIYF. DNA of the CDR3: TGTGCCAGCAGTGCTAAAGGACACTCCTCTGGAAACACCATATATTTT.

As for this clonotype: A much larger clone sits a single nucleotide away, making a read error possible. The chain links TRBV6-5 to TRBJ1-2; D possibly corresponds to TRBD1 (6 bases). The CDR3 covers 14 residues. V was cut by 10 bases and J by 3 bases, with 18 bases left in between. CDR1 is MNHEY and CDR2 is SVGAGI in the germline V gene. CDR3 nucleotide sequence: TGTGCCACAAGGCCAGGGGCGATGTACTATGGCTACACCTTC. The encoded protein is CATRPGAMYYGYTF.

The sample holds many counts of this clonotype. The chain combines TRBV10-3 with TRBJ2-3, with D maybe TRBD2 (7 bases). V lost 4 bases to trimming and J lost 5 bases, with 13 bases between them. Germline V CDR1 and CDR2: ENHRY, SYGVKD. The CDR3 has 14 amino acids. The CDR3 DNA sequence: TGTGCCATCAGTGGTACGGGGGGCATAGATACGCAGTATTTT. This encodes CAISGTGGIDTQYF.

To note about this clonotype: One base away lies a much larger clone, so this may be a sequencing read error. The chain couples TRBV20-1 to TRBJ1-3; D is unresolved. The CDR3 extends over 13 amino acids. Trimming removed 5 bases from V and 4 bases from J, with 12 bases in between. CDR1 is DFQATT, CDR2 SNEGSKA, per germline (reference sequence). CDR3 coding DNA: TGCAGTGCTCGCCCTTCCAACGGAAACACCATATATTTT. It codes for CSARPSNGNTIYF.

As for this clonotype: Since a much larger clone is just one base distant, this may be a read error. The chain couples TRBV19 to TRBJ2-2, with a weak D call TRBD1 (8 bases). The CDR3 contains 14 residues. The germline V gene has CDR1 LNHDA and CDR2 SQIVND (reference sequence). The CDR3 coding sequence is TGTGCCAGTAACTTTCAGGGGGCTGGCGGGGGGCTGTTTTTT. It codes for CASNFQGAGGGLFF.

The CDR3 is CSARPGRSDTQYF. CDR3 DNA: TGCAGTGCTAGGCCTGGACGGAGTGATACGCAGTATTTT. This sequence joins TRBV20-1 and TRBJ2-3; D is ambiguous. Trimming stripped 3 bases from V and 6 bases from J, with 13 bases between. Germline V gene sequence: CDR1 DFQATT, CDR2 SNEGSKA (reference sequence). The length of the CDR3 is 13 residues.

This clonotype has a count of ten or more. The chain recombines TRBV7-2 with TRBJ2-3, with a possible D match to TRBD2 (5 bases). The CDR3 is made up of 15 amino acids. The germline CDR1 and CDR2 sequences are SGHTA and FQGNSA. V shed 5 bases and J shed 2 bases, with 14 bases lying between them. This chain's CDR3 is CASSLTSGYTDTQYF. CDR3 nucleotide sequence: TGTGCCAGCAGCCTTACCAGCGGTTACACAGATACGCAGTATTTT.

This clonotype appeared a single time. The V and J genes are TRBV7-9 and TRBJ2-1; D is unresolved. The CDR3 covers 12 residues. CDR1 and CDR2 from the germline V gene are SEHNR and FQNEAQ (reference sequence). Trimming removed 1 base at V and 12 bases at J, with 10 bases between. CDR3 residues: CASSLGGDTQFF. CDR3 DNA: TGTGCCAGCAGCTTAGGGGGTGATACGCAGTTCTTC.

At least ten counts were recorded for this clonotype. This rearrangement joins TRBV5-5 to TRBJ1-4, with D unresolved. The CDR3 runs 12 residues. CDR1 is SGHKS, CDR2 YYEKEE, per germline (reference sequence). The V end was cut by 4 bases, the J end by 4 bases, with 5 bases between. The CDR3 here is CASSRSNEKLFF. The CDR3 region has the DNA TGTGCCAGCAGCAGAAGTAATGAAAAACTGTTTTTT.

The CDR3 reads CSAVGGYSTDTQYF. CDR3 DNA: TGCAGTGCTGTAGGGGGGTATAGCACAGATACGCAGTATTTT. The genes are TRBV20-1 and TRBJ2-3; D is perhaps TRBD1 or TRBD2 (6 bases each). Trimming pared 5 bases from V and 0 bases from J, leaving 12 bases between. Germline CDR1 and CDR2: DFQATT and SNEGSKA (reference sequence). The CDR3 runs to 14 residues.

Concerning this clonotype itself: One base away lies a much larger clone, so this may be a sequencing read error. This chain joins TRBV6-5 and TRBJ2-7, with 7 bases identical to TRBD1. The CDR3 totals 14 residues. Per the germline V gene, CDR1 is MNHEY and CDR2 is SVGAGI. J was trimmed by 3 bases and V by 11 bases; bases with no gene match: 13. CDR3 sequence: CAAALRRQGYEQYF. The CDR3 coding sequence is TGTGCCGCGGCCCTGCGACGACAGGGCTACGAGCAGTACTTC.

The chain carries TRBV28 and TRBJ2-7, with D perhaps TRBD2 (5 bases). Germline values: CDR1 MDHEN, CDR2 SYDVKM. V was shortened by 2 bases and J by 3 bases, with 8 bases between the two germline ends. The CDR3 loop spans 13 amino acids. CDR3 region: CASSLPGNYEQYF. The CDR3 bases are TGTGCCAGCAGTTTACCGGGGAACTACGAGCAGTACTTC.

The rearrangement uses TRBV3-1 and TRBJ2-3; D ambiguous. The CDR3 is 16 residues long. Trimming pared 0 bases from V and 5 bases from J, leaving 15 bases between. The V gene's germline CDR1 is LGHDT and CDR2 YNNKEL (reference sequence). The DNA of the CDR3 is TGTGCCAGCAGCCAAGATAATCGGATTCTGGAAGATACGCAGTATTTT. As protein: CASSQDNRILEDTQYF.

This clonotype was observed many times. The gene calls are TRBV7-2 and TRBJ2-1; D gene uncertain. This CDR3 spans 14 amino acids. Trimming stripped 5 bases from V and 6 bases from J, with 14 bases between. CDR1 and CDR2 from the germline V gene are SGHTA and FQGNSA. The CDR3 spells CASSLGSSFNEQFF. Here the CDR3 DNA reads TGTGCCAGCAGCCTCGGGTCGTCTTTCAATGAGCAGTTCTTC. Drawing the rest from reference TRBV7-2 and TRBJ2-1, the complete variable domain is GAGVSQSPSNKVTEKGKDVELRCDPISGHTALYWYRQSLGQGLEFLIYFQGNSAPDKSGLPSDRFSAERTGGSVSTLTIQRTQQEDSAVYLCASSLGSSFNEQFFGPGTRLTVL.

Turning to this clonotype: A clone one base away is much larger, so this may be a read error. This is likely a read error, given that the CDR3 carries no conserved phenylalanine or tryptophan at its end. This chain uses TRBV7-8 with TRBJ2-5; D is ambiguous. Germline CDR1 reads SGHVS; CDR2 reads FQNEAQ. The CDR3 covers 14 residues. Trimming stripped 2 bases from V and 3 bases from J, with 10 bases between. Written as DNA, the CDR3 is TGTGCCAGCAGCTTAATCGGCGCTAAAGAGACCCAGTACCTC. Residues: CASSLIGAKETQYL.

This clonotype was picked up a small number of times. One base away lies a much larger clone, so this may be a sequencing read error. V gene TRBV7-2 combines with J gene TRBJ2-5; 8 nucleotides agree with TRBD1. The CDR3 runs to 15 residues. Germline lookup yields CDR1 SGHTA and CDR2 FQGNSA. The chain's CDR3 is CASSLDGQGVQTQHF. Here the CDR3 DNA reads TGTGCCAGCAGCTTAGACGGACAGGGTGTTCAGACCCAGCACTTC.

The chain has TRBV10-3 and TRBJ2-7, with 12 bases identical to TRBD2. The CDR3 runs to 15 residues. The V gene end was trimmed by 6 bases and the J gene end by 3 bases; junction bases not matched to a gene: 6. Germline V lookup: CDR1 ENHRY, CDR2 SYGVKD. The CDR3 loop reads CAISRPSGRDYEQYF. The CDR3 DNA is TGTGCCATCAGCAGACCTAGCGGGAGGGACTACGAGCAGTACTTC.

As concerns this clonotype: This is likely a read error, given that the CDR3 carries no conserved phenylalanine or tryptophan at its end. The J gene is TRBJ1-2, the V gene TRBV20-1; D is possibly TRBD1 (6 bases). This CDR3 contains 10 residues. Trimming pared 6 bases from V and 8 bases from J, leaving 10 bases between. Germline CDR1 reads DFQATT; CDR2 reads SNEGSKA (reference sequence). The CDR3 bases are TGCAGTGCCAAGGGGGAAGGCTACACCTCC. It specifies CSAKGEGYTS.

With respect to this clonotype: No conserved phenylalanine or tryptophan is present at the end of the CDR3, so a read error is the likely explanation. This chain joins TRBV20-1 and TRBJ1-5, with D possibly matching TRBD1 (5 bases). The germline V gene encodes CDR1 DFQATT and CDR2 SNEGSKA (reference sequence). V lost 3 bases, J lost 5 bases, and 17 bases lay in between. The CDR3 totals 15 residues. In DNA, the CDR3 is TGCAGTGCTAGTATATTGGGGGGAAGAGATCAGCCCCAGCATGGT. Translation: CSASILGGRDQPQHG.

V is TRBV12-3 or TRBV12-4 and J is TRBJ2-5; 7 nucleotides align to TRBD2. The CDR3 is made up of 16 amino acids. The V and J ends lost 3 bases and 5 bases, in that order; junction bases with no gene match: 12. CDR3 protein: CASSFIPSGIAETQYF. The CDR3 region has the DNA TGTGCCAGCAGTTTTATCCCTAGCGGAATCGCGGAGACCCAGTACTTC.

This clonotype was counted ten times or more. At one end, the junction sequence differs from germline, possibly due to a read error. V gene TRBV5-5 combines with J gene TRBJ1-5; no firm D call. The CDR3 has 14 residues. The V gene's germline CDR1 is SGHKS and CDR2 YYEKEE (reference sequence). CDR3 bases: TGTACCAGCAAACGGATTATCGGCAATCAGCCCCAGCATTTT. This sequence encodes CTSKRIIGNQPQHF.

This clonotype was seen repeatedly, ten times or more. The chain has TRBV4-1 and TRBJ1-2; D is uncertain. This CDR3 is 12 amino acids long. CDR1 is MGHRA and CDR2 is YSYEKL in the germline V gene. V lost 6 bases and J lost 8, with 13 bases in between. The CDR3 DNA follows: TGCGCCAGCAGTAACAAGGGTGACGGCTACACCTTC. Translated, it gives CASSNKGDGYTF.

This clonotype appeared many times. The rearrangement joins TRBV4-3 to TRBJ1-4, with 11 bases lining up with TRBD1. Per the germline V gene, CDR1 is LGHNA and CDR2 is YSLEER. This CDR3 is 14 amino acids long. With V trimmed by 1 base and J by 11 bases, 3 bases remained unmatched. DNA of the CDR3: TGCGCCAGCAGCCAAGGGACAGGGGGCCTGAAACTGTTTTTT. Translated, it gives CASSQGTGGLKLFF.

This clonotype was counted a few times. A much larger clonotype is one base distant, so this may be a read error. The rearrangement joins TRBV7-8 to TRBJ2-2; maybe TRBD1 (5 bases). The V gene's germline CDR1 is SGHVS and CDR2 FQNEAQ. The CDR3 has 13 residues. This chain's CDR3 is CAGSLRGGEELFF. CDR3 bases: TGTGCCGGCAGCTTAAGGGGTGGGGAGGAGCTGTTTTTT.

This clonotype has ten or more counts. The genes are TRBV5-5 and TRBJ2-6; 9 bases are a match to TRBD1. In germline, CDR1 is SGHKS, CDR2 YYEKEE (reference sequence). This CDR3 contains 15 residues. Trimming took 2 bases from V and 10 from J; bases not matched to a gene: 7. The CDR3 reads CASSLRAGQGNVLTF. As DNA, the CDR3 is TGTGCCAGCAGCTTACGAGCGGGACAGGGAAACGTCCTGACTTTC.